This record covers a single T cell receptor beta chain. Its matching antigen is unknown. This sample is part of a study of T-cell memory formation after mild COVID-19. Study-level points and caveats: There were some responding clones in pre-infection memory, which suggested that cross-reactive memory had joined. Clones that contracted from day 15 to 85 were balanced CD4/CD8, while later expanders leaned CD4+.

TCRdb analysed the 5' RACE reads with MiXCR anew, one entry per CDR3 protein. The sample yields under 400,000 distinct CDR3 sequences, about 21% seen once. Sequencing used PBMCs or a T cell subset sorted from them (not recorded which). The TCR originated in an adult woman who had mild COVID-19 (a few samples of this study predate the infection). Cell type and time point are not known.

The CDR3 DNA sequence: TGTGCCAGCAGACTCACCGACAGGGAGAACACCGGGGAGCTGTTTTTT. Translating it yields CASRLTDRENTGELFF. This chain uses TRBV6-6 with TRBJ2-2; 7 nucleotides line up with TRBD1. The CDR3 totals 16 residues. Germline CDR1 MNHNY, CDR2 SVGAGI (reference sequence). V gave up 6 bases and J gave up 1 base; unmatched junction bases: 8.